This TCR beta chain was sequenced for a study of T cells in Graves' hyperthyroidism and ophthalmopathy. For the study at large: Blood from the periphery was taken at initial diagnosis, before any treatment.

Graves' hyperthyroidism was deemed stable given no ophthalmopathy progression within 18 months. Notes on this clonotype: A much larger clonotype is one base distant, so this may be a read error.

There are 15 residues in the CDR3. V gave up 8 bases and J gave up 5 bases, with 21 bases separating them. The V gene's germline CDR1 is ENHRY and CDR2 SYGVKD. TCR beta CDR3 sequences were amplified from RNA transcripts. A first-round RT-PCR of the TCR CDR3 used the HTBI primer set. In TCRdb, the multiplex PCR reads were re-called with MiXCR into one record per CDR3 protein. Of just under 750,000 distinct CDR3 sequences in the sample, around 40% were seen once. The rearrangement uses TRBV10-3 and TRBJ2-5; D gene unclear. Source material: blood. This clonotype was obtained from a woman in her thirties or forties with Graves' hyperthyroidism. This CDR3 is CAIAPNGRPGETQYF. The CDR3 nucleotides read TGTGCCATCGCCCCCAATGGCAGGCCCGGGGAGACCCAGTACTTC.